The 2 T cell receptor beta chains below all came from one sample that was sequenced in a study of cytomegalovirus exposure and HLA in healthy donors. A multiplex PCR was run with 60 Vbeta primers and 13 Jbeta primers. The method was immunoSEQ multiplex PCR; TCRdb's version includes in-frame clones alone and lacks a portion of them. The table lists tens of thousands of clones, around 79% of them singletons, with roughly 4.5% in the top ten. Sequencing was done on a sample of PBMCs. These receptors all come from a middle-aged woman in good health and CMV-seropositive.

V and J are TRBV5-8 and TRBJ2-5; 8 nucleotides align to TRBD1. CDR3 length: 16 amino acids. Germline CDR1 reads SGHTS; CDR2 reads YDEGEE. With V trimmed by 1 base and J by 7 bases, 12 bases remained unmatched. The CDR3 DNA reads TGTGCCAGCAGCTTGAGGTGGGGCGACGACAGGGGGACCCAGTACTTC. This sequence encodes CASSLRWGDDRGTQYF.

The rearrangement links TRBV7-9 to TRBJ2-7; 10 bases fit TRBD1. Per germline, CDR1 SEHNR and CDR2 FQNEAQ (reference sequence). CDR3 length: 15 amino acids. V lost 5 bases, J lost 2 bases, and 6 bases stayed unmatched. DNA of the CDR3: TGTGCCAGCAGCACGGGACAGGGGACCACCTACGAGCAGTACTTC. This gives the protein CASSTGQGTTYEQYF.